The 21 T cell receptor beta chains below all came from one sample that was sequenced in a study of T cells in localized non-small cell lung cancer. Data came from immunoSEQ multiplex PCR; TCRdb stores just in-frame clones and leaves some out. The repertoire holds 90,000 to 100,000 clones, with about nine tenths as singletons. The sample here was PBMCs, taken before any cancer treatment. Receptors originate from a woman aged 35-70 years with stage II squamous cell lung carcinoma.

The chain links TRBV5-4 to TRBJ2-1, with D possibly being TRBD2 (5 bases). The V end lost 3 bases, the J end lost 6 bases, and 10 bases lay between the germline ends. The length of the CDR3 is 13 residues. From germline, CDR1 is SGHNT and CDR2 YYREEE (reference sequence). The CDR3 DNA follows: TGTGCCAGCAGCTCCCGAGGGATCAATGAGCAGTTCTTC. Amino acid sequence: CASSSRGINEQFF.

This clone is a singleton in its sample. The chain is built from TRBV11-1 and TRBJ1-1; no firm D call. This CDR3 spans 13 amino acids. Germline V gene data show CDR1 as SGHAT and CDR2 as FQDESV (reference sequence). Trimming took 6 bases from V and 7 from J, leaving 15 bases between them. The CDR3 reads CASSPVAGFEAFF. CDR3 nucleotide sequence: TGTGCCAGCAGTCCCGTCGCGGGGTTTGAAGCTTTCTTT.

This chain joins TRBV18 and TRBJ2-1; a possible D gene is TRBD1 (7 bases). V dropped 4 bases and J dropped 0 bases, with 10 bases sitting between them. Per the germline V gene, CDR1 is KGHSH and CDR2 is LQKENI. CDR3 length equals 15 residues. CDR3 region: CASSLQGGSYNEQFF. In DNA, the CDR3 is TGTGCCAGCTCACTCCAGGGGGGCTCCTACAATGAGCAGTTCTTC.

The chain has TRBV9 and TRBJ1-2; tentative D call: TRBD1 (5 bases). V was trimmed by 3 bases and J by 12 bases, leaving 15 bases between them. CDR1 and CDR2 from the germline V gene are SGDLS and YYNGEE. The CDR3 is made up of 12 amino acids. The DNA for the CDR3 is TGTGCCAGCAGCGCCGGGACCTCCCGGGACACCTTC. It codes for CASSAGTSRDTF.

This clone came up many times. This rearrangement joins TRBV5-1 to TRBJ1-5; D is unclear. CDR1 and CDR2 (germline): SGHRS, YFSETQ. CDR3 length equals 13 residues. V was shortened by 0 bases and J by 5 bases, with 6 bases between the two germline ends. The CDR3 protein is CASSLAGDQPQHF. The CDR3 nucleotides read TGCGCCAGCAGCTTGGCCGGGGATCAGCCCCAGCATTTT.

This clone has just one count. The chain has TRBV10-1 and TRBJ1-3, with D possibly TRBD1 on 5 matching bases. Looked up from germline, CDR1 is WNHNN and CDR2 is SYGVQD (reference sequence). The CDR3 spans 13 residues. The V gene lost 6 bases and the J gene lost 2 bases, with 8 bases spanning the gap. CDR3 in amino acids: CASSSRAGNTIYF. Written as DNA, the CDR3 is TGCGCCAGCAGCTCCAGGGCTGGAAACACCATATATTTT.

The CDR3 nucleotides read TGTGCCAGCAGTCTGGGACGGGGCAATCAGCCCCAGCATTTT. It is translated as CASSLGRGNQPQHF. This chain connects TRBV27 to TRBJ1-5, with a possible D match to TRBD1 (5 bases). The V end lost 5 bases, the J end lost 2 bases, and 10 bases lay between the germline ends. The CDR3 covers 14 residues. The germline CDR1 and CDR2 sequences are MNHEY and SMNVEV (reference sequence).

V and J are TRBV4-2 and TRBJ2-7, with 9 bases aligning to TRBD1. The CDR3 is 16 amino acids. J lost 5 bases, V lost 6 bases, and 14 bases had no gene match. The germline V gene encodes CDR1 LGHNA and CDR2 YNFKEQ. The CDR3 reads CASSFNTGTGSNEQYF. The CDR3, as DNA: TGTGCCAGCAGTTTCAACACCGGGACAGGGAGCAACGAGCAGTACTTC.

The chain links TRBV5-5 to TRBJ2-7; no clear D. V dropped 2 bases and J dropped 6 bases, with 9 bases sitting between them. The CDR3 totals 12 residues. Germline lookup yields CDR1 SGHKS and CDR2 YYEKEE (reference sequence). In nucleotides, the CDR3 is TGTGCCAGCAGCTTATTAGTCGGCGAGCAGTACTTC. Its protein product is CASSLLVGEQYF. Full variable domain (rest looked up from reference TRBV5-5 and TRBJ2-7): DAGVTQSPTHLIKTRGQQVTLRCSPISGHKSVSWYQQVLGQGPQFIFQYYEKEERGRGNFPDRFSARQFPNYSSELNVNALLLGDSALYLCASSLLVGEQYFGPGTRLTVT.

In nucleotides, the CDR3 is TGTGCCAGCAGTTTATGGGGACAGGGATTATCCGGGGAGCTGTTTTTT. Amino acid sequence: CASSLWGQGLSGELFF. The chain is built from TRBV28 and TRBJ2-2; 9 bases are shared with TRBD1. Germline CDR1 is MDHEN and CDR2 is SYDVKM. Losses at the gene ends were 0 bases for V and 6 bases for J; bases not matched to a gene: 5. The CDR3 covers 16 residues.

The chain employs TRBV19 and TRBJ1-5; D ambiguous. In germline, CDR1 is LNHDA, CDR2 SQIVND (reference sequence). With 1 base removed from V and 0 bases from J, the gap between germline ends came to 4 bases. The CDR3 runs 14 residues. This CDR3 is CASSIGYSNQPQHF. The CDR3 DNA is TGTGCCAGTAGTATAGGGTATAGCAATCAGCCCCAGCATTTT.

The rearrangement uses TRBV25-1 and TRBJ2-7; D is unclear. The CDR3 contains 12 residues. Trimming shortened V by 1 base and J by 6 bases, and 7 bases separated the two germline ends. Germline V lookup: CDR1 MGHDK, CDR2 SYGVNS. For the CDR3, the DNA is TGTGCCAGCAGTGAATCTATGAGCGAGCAGTACTTC. It yields the protein CASSESMSEQYF.

The chain carries TRBV6-1 and TRBJ1-1, with a tentative D call TRBD1 (6 bases). CDR3 length equals 14 residues. Germline V CDR1 and CDR2: MNHNS, SASEGT. V was clipped by 6 bases and J by 2 bases, with 13 bases between them. DNA of the CDR3: TGTGCCAGCAGCTACGCAGGGGTTAACACTGAAGCTTTCTTT. Residues: CASSYAGVNTEAFF.

This chain joins TRBV2 and TRBJ1-1; perhaps TRBD1 as D (6 bases). The V gene lost 2 bases and the J gene lost 8 bases, with 12 bases spanning the gap. This CDR3 region has 13 residues. Germline CDR1 and CDR2: SNHLY and FYNNEI. The CDR3 nucleotides are TGTGCCAGCAGTGAAATGAGGGGGTCAGAAGCTTTCTTT. Translation: CASSEMRGSEAFF.

This chain joins TRBV19 and TRBJ2-2; D remains ambiguous. The V end lost 9 bases, the J end lost 7 bases, and 9 bases lay between the germline ends. In germline, CDR1 is LNHDA, CDR2 SQIVND (reference sequence). The CDR3 sequence is 11 residues long. The CDR3 here is CASRWIGELFF. As DNA, the CDR3 is TGTGCCAGCCGGTGGATCGGGGAGCTGTTTTTT.

This sequence joins TRBV10-3 and TRBJ2-3; 7 bases match TRBD1. This CDR3 has 14 amino acids. The V segment lost 6 bases and the J segment 4 bases; nucleotides outside the gene matches: 7. CDR1 is ENHRY and CDR2 is SYGVKD in the germline V gene. This CDR3 is CAISETGTADTQYF. In DNA, the CDR3 is TGTGCCATCAGCGAGACAGGGACAGCAGATACGCAGTATTTT.

The genes are TRBV10-1 and TRBJ2-7; 7 nucleotides align to TRBD2. CDR3 length: 14 amino acids. Germline lookup yields CDR1 WNHNN and CDR2 SYGVQD (reference sequence). Unmatched junction bases numbered 11, after V lost 6 bases and J lost 6 bases. CDR3 loop: CASSPRGRRFEQYF. The CDR3 DNA sequence: TGCGCCAGCAGCCCGCGCGGGAGACGATTCGAGCAGTACTTC.

The rearrangement uses TRBV4-1 and TRBJ2-1; D is unresolved. The V and J ends lost 1 base and 10 bases respectively, with 5 bases between them. Germline values: CDR1 MGHRA, CDR2 YSYEKL. The CDR3 is 11 amino acids. In DNA, the CDR3 is TGCGCCAGCAGCCAAGTTGGGGAGCAGTTCTTC. It encodes CASSQVGEQFF.

CDR3 sequence (DNA): TGCAGCGTTGAAGTTTTTATTTCTGGGGGAGCTTTCTTT. Translating gives CSVEVFISGGAFF. The rearrangement links TRBV29-1 to TRBJ1-1, with TRBD1 as a possible D gene (5 bases). This CDR3 has 13 amino acids. Between the trimmed V and J ends, which lost 1 base and 10 bases, there was a span of 16 bases. The germline V gene encodes CDR1 SQVTM and CDR2 ANQGSEA.

This chain uses TRBV19 with TRBJ2-1; unclear D gene. Germline values: CDR1 LNHDA, CDR2 SQIVND (reference sequence). The CDR3 contains 15 residues. The V and J ends lost 6 bases and 5 bases respectively, with 17 bases between them. As DNA, the CDR3 is TGTGCCAGTAGAACCTCCCGGGTCCTGAACAATGAGCAGTTCTTC. Translated: CASRTSRVLNNEQFF.

The chain has TRBV6-5 and TRBJ2-7; 8 bases are a match to TRBD1. The CDR3 sequence is 13 residues long. Germline CDR1 is MNHEY and CDR2 is SVGAGI. Trimming took 8 bases from V and 2 from J; bases not matched to a gene: 5. CDR3 region: CASRRTGPYEQYF. CDR3 in DNA: TGTGCCAGCCGAAGGACAGGGCCCTACGAGCAGTACTTC.